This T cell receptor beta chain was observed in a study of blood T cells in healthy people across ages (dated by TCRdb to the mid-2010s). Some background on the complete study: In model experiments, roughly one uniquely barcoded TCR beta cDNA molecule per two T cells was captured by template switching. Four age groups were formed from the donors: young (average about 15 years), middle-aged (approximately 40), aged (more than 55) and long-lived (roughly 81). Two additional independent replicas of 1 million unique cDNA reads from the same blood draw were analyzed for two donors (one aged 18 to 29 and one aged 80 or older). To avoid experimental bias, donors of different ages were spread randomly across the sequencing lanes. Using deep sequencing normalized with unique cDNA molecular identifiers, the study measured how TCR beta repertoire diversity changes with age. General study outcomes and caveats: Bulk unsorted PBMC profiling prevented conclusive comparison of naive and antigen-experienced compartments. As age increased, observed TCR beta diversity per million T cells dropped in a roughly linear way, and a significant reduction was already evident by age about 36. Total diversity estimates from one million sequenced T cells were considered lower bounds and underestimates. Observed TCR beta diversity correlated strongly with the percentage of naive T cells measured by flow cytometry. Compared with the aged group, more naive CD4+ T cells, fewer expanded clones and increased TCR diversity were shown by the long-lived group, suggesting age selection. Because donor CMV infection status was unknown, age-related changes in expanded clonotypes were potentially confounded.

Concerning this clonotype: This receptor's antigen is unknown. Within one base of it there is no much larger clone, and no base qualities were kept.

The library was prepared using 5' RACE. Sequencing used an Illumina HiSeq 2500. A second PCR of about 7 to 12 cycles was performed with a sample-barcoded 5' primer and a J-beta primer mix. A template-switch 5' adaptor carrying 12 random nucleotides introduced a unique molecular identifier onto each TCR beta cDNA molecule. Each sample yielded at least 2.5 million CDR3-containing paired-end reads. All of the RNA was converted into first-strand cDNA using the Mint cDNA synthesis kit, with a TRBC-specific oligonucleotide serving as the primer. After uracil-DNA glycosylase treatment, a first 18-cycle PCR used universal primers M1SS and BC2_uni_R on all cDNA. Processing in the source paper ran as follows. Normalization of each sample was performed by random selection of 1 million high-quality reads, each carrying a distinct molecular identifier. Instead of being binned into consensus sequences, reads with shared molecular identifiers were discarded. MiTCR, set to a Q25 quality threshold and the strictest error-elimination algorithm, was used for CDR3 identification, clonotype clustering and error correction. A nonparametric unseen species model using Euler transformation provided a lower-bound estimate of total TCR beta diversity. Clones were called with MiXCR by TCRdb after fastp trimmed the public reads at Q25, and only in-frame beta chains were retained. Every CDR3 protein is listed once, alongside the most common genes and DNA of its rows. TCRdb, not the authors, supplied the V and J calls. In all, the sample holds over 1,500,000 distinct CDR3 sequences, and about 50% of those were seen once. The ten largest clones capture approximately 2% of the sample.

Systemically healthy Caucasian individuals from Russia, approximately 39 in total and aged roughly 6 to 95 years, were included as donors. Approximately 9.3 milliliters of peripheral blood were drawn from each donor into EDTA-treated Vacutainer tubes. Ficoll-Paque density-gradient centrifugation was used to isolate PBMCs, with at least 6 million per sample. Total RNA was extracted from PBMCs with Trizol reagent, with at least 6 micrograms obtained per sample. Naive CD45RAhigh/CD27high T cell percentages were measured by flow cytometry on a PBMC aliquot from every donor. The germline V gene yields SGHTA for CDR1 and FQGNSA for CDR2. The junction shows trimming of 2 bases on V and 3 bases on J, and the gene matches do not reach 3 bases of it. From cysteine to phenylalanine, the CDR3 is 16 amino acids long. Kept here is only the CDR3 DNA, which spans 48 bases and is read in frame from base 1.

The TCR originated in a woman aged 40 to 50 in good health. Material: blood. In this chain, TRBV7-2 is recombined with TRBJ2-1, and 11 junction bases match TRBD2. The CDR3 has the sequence CASSLTGTSGYNEQFF. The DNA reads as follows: TGTGCCAGCAGCTTAACAGGGACTAGCGGCTACAATGAGCAGTTCTTC.